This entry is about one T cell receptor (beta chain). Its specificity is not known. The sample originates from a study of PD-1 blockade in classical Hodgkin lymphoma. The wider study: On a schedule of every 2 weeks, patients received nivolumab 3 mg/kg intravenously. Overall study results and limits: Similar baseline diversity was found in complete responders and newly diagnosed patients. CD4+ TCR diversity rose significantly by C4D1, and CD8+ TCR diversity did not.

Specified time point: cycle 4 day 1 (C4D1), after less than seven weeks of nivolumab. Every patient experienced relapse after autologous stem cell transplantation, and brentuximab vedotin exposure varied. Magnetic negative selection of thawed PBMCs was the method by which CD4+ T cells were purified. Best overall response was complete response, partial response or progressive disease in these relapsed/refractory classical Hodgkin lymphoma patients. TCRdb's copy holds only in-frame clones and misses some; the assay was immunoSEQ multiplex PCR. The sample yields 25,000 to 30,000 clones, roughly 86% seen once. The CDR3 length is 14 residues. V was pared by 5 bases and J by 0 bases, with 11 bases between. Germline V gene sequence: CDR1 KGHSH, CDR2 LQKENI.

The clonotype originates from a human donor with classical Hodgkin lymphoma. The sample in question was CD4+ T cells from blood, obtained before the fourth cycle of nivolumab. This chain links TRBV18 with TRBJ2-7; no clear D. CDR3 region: CASSTTPNSYEQYF. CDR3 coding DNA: TGTGCCAGCTCAACCACACCGAACTCCTACGAGCAGTACTTC.